The entry below describes one T cell receptor (beta chain). Its antigen target is currently unknown. Base-call qualities are not available, and no considerably larger clone is one nucleotide away. The data stem from a study of blood T cell repertoires in COVID-19 (dated by TCRdb to 2020 to 2022). Study-level background: Samples from collaborators originated in the United States, Italy and Spain and spanned both the acute and convalescent phases of COVID-19. The prospective study material was composed of cDNA or gDNA derived from T cells, B-cell-depleted T cells, or PBMCs. The dataset comprised deeply sampled blood TCRbeta repertoires from subjects exposed to, actively infected with, or recovered from COVID-19. The repertoires were released in a freely available public database meant as a resource for research on the immune response to SARS-CoV-2. The samples were drawn from the first 160 participants of the ongoing ImmuneRACE study and from some 1,300 subjects provided by 6 global collaborators. Sample metadata almost always included a de-identified subject ID, COVID-19 status, age in years and sex. Where available, HLA class I and class II types were obtained from metadata supplied by the sample provider rather than from assay-based typing.

The junction carries 12 bases between V and J, which are trimmed by 8 bases and 4 bases respectively. The CDR3 has 13 amino acids, counting the end cysteine and phenylalanine. Only the CDR3 DNA is retained, 39 bases long and in frame from the first base. CDR1 and CDR2 are read off the germline V gene as MDHEN and SYDVKM. The collaborating institutions used their own protocols to collect whole blood in K2EDTA tubes. Collaborator samples were shipped for TCRbeta analysis as frozen whole blood, isolated PBMCs, or DNA extracted from either sample type. The immunoSEQ Assay, a bias-controlled multiplex PCR, was used to amplify TCRbeta CDR3 regions from genomic DNA. In the source study's methods: The number of nucleated cells in each sample was estimated by amplification of reference gene primers within the assay. To quantify the absolute abundance of each unique TCRbeta CDR3 rearrangement, sequence reads were collapsed and filtered. For each sample, productive Simpson clonality was calculated as the square root of Simpson's diversity index across productive rearrangements. In its TCRdb copy, this immuneACCESS table keeps in-frame sequences only and misses some clones. Where compared with another copy, unresolved V genes explain less than half of these, and the others have no known cause. V, J and clone size are those of that table, while D and trimming were read from the DNA. This sample lists roughly 200,000 clones; approximately 80% were detected once. 25% to 35% of the sample lies in the top ten.

Study-wide findings and limitations: The quantity of clinical and demographic metadata differed by source and by participant and was supplied without curation.

This receptor was obtained from a man between 40 and 49 years old with acute or convalescent COVID-19. What was sequenced was peripheral blood. The V gene is TRBV28 and the J gene is TRBJ1-5, with the D gene uncertain. The nucleotide sequence is given as TGTGCCAGCGTGCCGGGTGGGAATCAGCCCCAGCATTTT. Translated, it gives CASVPGGNQPQHF.